This TCR beta chain was recorded in a study of beta chain features in type 1 diabetes. Study observations and caveats: Among all four CD4+ subsets, Type 1 diabetes patients had TCRB CDR3s that were moderately but significantly shorter. A greater similarity of naive, central memory and Treg TCRB repertoires was seen among patients than among healthy donors. Type 1 diabetes patients showed fewer insertions and more deletions at VDJ junctions.

Germline V CDR1 and CDR2: SGHVS, FQNEAQ. Trimming removed 2 bases from V and 0 bases from J; junction bases left unmatched: 5. This CDR3 region has 16 residues. A note on this clone: Its antigen is not identified.

Since all of the isolated RNA was reverse transcribed, expressed TCRB transcripts were what got sequenced. Assay used: immunoSEQ multiplex PCR; TCRdb lists only in-frame clones, some missing. The table shows about 38,000 clones, with 64% occurring only once. The sequenced sample was Tregs from blood. This clonotype originated in a woman aged 30 to 39 in good health. J is TRBJ2-3 and V is TRBV7-8; TRBD1 aligns across 7 bases. This CDR3 is CASSLLQGRSTDTQYF. The CDR3 bases are TGTGCCAGCAGCTTACTACAGGGGCGCAGCACAGATACGCAGTATTTT.